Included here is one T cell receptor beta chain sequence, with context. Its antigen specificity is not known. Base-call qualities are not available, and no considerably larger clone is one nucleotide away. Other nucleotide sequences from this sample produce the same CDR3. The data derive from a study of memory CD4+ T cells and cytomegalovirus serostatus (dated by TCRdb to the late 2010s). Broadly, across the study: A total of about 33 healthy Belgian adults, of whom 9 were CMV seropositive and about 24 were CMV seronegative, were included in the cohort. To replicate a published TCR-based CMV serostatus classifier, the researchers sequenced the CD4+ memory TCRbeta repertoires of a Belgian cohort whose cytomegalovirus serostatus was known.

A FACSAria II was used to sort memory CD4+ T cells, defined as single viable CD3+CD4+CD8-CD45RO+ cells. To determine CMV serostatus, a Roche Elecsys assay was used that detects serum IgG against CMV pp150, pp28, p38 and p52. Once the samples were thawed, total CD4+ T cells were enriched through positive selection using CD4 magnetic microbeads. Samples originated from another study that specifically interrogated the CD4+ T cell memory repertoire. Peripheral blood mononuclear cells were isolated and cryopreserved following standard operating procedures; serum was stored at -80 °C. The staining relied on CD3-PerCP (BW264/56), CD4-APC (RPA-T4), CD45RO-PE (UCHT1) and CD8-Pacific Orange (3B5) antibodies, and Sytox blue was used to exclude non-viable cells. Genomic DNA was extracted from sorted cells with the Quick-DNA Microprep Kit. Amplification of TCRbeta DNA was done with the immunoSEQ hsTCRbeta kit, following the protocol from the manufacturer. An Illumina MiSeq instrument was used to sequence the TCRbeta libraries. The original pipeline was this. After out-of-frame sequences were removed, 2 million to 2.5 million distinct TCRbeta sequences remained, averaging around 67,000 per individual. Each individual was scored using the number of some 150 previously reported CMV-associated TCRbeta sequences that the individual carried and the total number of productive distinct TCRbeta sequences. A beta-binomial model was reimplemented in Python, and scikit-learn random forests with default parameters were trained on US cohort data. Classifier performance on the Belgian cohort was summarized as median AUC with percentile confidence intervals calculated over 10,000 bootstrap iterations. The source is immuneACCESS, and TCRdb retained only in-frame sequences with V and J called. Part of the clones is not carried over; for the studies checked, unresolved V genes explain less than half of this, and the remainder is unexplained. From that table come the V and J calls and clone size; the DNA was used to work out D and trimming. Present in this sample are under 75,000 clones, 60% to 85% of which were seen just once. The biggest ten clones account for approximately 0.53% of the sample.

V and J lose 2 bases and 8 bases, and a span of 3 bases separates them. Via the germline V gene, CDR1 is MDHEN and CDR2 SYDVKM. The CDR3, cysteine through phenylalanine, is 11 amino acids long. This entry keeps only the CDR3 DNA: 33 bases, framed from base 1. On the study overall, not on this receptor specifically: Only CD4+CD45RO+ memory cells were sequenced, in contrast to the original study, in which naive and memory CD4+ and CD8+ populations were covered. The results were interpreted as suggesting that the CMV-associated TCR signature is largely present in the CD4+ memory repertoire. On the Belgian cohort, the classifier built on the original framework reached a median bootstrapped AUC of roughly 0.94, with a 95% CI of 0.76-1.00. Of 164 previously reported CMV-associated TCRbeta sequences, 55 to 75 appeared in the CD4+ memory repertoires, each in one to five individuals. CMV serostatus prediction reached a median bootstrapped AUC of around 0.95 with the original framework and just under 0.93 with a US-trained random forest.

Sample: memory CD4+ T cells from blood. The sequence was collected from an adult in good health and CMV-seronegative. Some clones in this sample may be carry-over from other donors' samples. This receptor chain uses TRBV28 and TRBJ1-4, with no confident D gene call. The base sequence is TGTGCCAGCAGTTTAAGAGAAAAACTGTTTTTT. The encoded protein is CASSLREKLFF. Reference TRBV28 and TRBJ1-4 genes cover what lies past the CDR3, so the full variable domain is DVKVTQSSRYLVKRTGEKVFLECVQDMDHENMFWYRQDPGLGLRLIYFSYDVKMKEKGDIPEGYSVSREKKERFSLILESASTNQTSMYLCASSLREKLFFGSGTQLSVL.